This TCR beta chain is drawn from a study of T cells in Graves' hyperthyroidism and ophthalmopathy. General study points: Blood also contained most expanded thyroid clonotypes above 0.001.

The V segment lost 2 bases and the J segment 4 bases; nucleotides outside the gene matches: 13. From germline, CDR1 is SQVTM and CDR2 ANQGSEA. The CDR3 spans 16 residues. The source material, RNA transcripts, was used to amplify TCR beta CDR3 regions. First-round RT-PCR targeting the TCR CDR3 was performed with the HTBI primer set. TCRdb used MiXCR to reprocess the multiplex PCR reads, holding one entry per CDR3 protein. The sample holds a few hundred thousand distinct CDR3 sequences; about half are singletons and the top ten take about 8.3%. This clonotype has at least ten counts. The target antigen is unknown.

The source is a woman between 18 and 29 years old with Graves' hyperthyroidism. Sequenced: peripheral blood or thyroid tissue (not recorded which). The genes are TRBV29-1 and TRBJ1-1, with 7 bases aligning to TRBD1. CDR3 amino acids: CSVESLREGAGTEAFF. CDR3 in DNA: TGCAGCGTTGAATCCCTCCGGGAGGGGGCTGGCACTGAAGCTTTCTTT.